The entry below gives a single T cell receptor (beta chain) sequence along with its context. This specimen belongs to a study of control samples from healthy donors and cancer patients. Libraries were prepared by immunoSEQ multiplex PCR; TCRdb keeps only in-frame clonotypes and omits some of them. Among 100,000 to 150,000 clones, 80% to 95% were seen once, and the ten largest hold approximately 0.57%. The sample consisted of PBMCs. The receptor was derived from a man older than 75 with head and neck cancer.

The DNA for the CDR3 is TGTGCCAGCAGTAAGGGTAACCAAGAGACCCAGTACTTC. Translating it yields CASSKGNQETQYF. V gene TRBV7-6 combines with J gene TRBJ2-5; D unclear. The length of the CDR3 is 13 residues. Germline CDR1 reads SGHVS; CDR2 reads FNYEAQ. The V end was cut by 6 bases, the J end by 0 bases, with 8 bases between.